This TCR beta chain was identified during a study of early T cells in non-severe SARS-CoV-2 infection. As for the study in general: Sequenced material consisted of bulk RNA (from unsorted whole blood), and chains were unpaired.

cDNA molecules, individually, were tagged with unique molecular identifiers. Via MiXCR, TCRdb re-called the 5' RACE reads, giving one row per CDR3 protein. The data show approximately 31,000 distinct CDR3 sequences, 4.5% to 6.5% seen once. This clonotype has a handful of counts. No antigen is known for it. Findings and limits, study-wide: VDJdb matching, biased toward anti-spike CD8 responses, missed private and CD4 specificities.

Germline V gives CDR1 KGHSH, CDR2 LQKENI. The length of the CDR3 is 16 residues. V lost 3 bases to trimming and J lost 0 bases, with 15 bases between them. This chain joins TRBV18 and TRBJ2-7; the D gene is possibly TRBD2 (5 bases). The sequenced sample was whole blood. The origin of this receptor is an adult who was a healthcare worker with PCR-confirmed SARS-CoV-2 infection or an uninfected control (not recorded which). The DNA of the CDR3 is TGTGCCAGCTCACCGCGGGCCAGCTTTCTCTCCTACGAGCAGTACTTC. This encodes CASSPRASFLSYEQYF.